The T cell receptor beta chain described here comes from a study of CD4 T cells in relation to SARS-CoV-2 and coronaviruses. About the study: The restricting HLA molecule for shared crossreactive spike epitopes was mapped.

About this clone: The antigen remains unidentified.

The unexposed donors gave CD4+ T cells in about 2011-2018, prior to COVID-19. After approximately ten days of culture, CD4+ T cells were isolated. The CDR3 spans 16 residues. The junction had 7 bases not matched to a gene; V was cut back by 3 bases and J by 2 bases. From germline, CDR1 is MDHEN and CDR2 SYDVKM. Assay used: immunoSEQ multiplex PCR; TCRdb lists only in-frame clones, some missing. The sample has around 25,000 clones, around 80% seen once. This rearrangement joins TRBV28 to TRBJ1-5; 7 bases fit TRBD1. This TCR derives from a human donor in good health. Sequenced: CD4+ T cells from PBMCs, cultured in vitro. CDR3 sequence: CASSFRGTGGNQPQHF. The CDR3 DNA is TGTGCCAGCAGTTTCAGGGGGACCGGTGGCAATCAGCCCCAGCATTTT.